This record concerns one T cell receptor (beta chain) sequence. This clone was observed a handful of times. Its antigen has not been determined. Base-call qualities are not available, and no considerably larger clone is one nucleotide away. The sample is drawn from a study of blood T cell repertoires in COVID-19 (TCRdb year 2020). Turning to the overall study: The collaborator samples originated in the United States, Italy and Spain and spanned the acute and convalescent phases of COVID-19. The prospective study material was composed of cDNA or gDNA derived from T cells, B-cell-depleted T cells, or PBMCs. Subjects who had been exposed to COVID-19, were actively infected with it, or had recovered from it provided the deeply sampled blood TCRbeta repertoires that made up the dataset. A freely available public database, intended as a resource for researchers studying the immune response to SARS-CoV-2, is where the repertoires were released. The samples were drawn from two sources: the first 160 participants of the ongoing ImmuneRACE study, and about 1,300 subjects contributed by 6 global collaborators. The sample metadata nearly always contained a de-identified subject ID, COVID-19 status, age in years and sex. HLA class I and class II types, where available, came from metadata supplied by the sample provider rather than from assay-based typing.

TCRbeta CDR3 regions were amplified from genomic DNA using the immunoSEQ Assay, a bias-controlled multiplex PCR. Turning to the authors' computational methods: The number of nucleated cells in each sample was estimated from the amplification of reference gene primers within the assay. Sequence reads were collapsed and filtered to measure the absolute abundance of every unique TCRbeta CDR3 rearrangement. For each sample, productive Simpson clonality was calculated as the square root of Simpson's diversity index over productive rearrangements. The clones in this table, taken by TCRdb from immuneACCESS, are in-frame only. Not every clone is retained; where verified, under half of the shortfall comes from an unresolved V gene, and the cause of the rest is unknown. V and J calls and clone size follow that table, whereas D and trimming were derived from the DNA. The sample has approximately 150,000 clones on record, roughly three quarters of them singletons. The ten largest clones add up to 1.5% to 2.5% of the sample.

Results the study describes overall, beyond this receptor: The amount of clinical and demographic metadata varied by source and participant and was provided uncurated.

Including the terminal cysteine and phenylalanine, the CDR3 comprises 14 residues. Only the CDR3 portion is preserved as DNA: 42 bases, with reading frame beginning at the first base. Cut back by 5 bases and 5 bases, the V and J ends lie 13 bases apart. CDR1 MNHNY and CDR2 SVGAGI are derived from the germline V gene (reference sequence). Collaborating institutions collected whole blood in K2EDTA tubes following their own protocols. For TCRbeta analysis, collaborators shipped samples in one of three forms: frozen whole blood, isolated PBMCs, or DNA extracted from either of those sample types. The chain is assembled from TRBV6-6 and TRBJ2-1, with a tentative D gene TRBD2 over 5 matching bases. Material: peripheral blood. The source of this sequence is a woman aged 55-69 years with acute or convalescent COVID-19. The DNA is as follows: TGTGCCAGCAGTACCCGACCCGGGGACAATGAGCAGTTCTTC. Its protein product is CASSTRPGDNEQFF.